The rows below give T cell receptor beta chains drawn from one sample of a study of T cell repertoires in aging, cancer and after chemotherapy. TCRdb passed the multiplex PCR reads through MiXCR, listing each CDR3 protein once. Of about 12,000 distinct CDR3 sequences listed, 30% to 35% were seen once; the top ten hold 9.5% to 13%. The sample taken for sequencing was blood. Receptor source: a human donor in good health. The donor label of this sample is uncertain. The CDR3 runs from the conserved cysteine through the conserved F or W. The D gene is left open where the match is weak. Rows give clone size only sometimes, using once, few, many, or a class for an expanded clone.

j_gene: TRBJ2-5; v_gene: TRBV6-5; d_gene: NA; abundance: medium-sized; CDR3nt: TGTGCCAGCACAGGGGCCAGACAAGAGACCCAGTACTTC; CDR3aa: CASTGARQETQYF
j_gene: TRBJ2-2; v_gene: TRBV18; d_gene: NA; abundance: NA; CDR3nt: TGTGCCAGCTCAATAAGCTCCCCCGGGGAGCTGTTTTTT; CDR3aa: CASSISSPGELFF
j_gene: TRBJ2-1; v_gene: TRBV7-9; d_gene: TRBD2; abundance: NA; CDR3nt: TGTGCCAGCAGCTTAATCTGGCGGGGGGGTGTCAATGAGCAGTTCTTC; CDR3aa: CASSLIWRGGVNEQFF
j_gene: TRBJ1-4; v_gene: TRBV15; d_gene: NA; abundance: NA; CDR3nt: TGTGCCACCAGCAGAGAAGACAGGAGAAATGAAAAACTGTTTTTT; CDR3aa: CATSREDRRNEKLFF
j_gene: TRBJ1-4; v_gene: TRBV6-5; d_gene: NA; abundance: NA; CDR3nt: TGTGCCAGCAGCGAGGCGGGGATAGGTGAAAAACTGTTTTTT; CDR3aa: CASSEAGIGEKLFF
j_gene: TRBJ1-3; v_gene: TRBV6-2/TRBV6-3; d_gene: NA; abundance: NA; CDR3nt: TGTGCCAGCAGTTCTATCCCTGGAAACACCATACATTTT; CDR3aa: CASSSIPGNTIHF
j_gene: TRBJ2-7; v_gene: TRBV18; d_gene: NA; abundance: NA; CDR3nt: TGTGCCAGCTCACCGTCCGGGACACAGCCCTACGAGCAGTACTTC; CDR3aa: CASSPSGTQPYEQYF
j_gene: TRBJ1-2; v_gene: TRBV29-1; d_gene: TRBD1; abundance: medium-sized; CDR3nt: TGCAGCGTTGAAGACCCCGACAGGGGCGCTAACTATGGCTACACCTTC; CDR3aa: CSVEDPDRGANYGYTF
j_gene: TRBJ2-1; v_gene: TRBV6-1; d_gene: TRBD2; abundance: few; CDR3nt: TGTGCCAGCAGCGTTACTAGCGGGGGCTCAAATGAGCAGTTCTTC; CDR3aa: CASSVTSGGSNEQFF
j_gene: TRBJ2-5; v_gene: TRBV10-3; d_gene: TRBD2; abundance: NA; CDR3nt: TGTGCCATCAGCCGACTAGCGGGGGACGAAGAGACCCAGTACTTC; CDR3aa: CAISRLAGDEETQYF
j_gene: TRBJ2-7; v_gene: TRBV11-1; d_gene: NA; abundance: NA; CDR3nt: TGTGCCAGCAGGCCCGTAAGGGGCCGTCCCTACGAGCAGTACTTC; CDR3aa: CASRPVRGRPYEQYF
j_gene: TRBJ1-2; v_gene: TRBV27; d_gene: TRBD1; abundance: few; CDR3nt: TGTGCCAGCAAAGGGACAGCCACACCTATGGGCTACACCTTC; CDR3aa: CASKGTATPMGYTF
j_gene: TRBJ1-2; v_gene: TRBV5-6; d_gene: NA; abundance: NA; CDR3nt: TGTGCCAGCAGCTTAGGCTATGGCTACACCTTC; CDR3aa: CASSLGYGYTF
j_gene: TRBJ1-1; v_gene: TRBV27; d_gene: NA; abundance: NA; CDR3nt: TGTGCCAGCAGTTTTTCTCCCGGCGTGGCTGAAGCTTTCTTT; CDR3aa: CASSFSPGVAEAFF
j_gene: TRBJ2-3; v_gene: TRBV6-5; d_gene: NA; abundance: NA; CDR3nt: TGTGCCAGCAGCCAGACTGGGACTCCTAATACGCAGTATTTT; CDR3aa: CASSQTGTPNTQYF
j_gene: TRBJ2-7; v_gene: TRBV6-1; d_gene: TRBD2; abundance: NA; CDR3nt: TGTGCCAGGACCCTGGGTAGCGGGGTATACGAGCAGTACTTC; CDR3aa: CARTLGSGVYEQYF
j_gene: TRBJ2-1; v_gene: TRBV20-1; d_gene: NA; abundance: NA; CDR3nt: TGCAGTAACGAGGGGCAGGGGCTGTACAATGAGCAGTTCTTC; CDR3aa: CSNEGQGLYNEQFF
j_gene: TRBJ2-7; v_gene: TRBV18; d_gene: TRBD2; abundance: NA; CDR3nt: TGTGCCAGCTCACCACCAACTAGCGGGGGGGCCGGGGAGCAGTACTTC; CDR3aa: CASSPPTSGGAGEQYF
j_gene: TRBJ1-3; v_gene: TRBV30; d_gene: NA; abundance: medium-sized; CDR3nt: TGTGCCGTCGACGGTTCTGGAAACACCATATATTTT; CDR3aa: CAVDGSGNTIYF
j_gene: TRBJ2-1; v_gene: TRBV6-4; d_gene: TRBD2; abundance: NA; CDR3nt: TGTGCCAGCAGTGGGACTAGCGGGGGGGCCAATGAGCAGTTCTTC; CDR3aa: CASSGTSGGANEQFF
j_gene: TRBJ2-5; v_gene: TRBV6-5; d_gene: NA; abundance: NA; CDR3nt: TGTGCCAGCAGTTACTACCAAGGGCACAAGTCGACCCAGTACTTC; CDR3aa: CASSYYQGHKSTQYF
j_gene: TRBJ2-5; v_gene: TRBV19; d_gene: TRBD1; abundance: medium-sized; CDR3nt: TGTGCCAGTAGGACAGGGGGCCAAGAGACCCAGTACTTC; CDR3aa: CASRTGGQETQYF
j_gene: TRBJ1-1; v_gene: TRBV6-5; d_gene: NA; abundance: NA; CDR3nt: TGTGCCAGCAGTTACCGGGATCCAAGGAACACTGAAGCTTTCTTT; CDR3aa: CASSYRDPRNTEAFF
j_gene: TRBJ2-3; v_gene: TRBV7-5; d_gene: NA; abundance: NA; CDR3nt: NA; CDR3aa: CIAVPAAYWAGRWDTDTQYF
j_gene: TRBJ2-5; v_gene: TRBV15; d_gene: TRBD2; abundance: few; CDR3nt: TGTGCCACCAGCAGAGGTGCGGCTAGCGGGGGGGGGGAGACCCAGTACTTC; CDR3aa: CATSRGAASGGGETQYF
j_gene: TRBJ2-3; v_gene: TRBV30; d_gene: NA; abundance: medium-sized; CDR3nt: TGTGCCTGGGGGGTGGAGGGGGGCACAGATACGCAGTATTTT; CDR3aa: CAWGVEGGTDTQYF
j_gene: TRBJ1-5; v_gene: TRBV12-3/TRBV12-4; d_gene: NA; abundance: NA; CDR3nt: TGTGCCAGCCAGGGTGGTCTCGAGCAGCCCCAGCATTTT; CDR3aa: CASQGGLEQPQHF
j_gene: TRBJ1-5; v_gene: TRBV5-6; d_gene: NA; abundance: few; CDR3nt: TGTGCCAGCAGCTTGCTTGCGGGCAGGCCCGGAAGCAATCAGCCCCAGCATTTT; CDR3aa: CASSLLAGRPGSNQPQHF
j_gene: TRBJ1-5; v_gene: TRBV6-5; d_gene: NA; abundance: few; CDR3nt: TGTGCCAGCAGTGGAGGGGGGAATCAGCCCCAGCATTTT; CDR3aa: CASSGGGNQPQHF
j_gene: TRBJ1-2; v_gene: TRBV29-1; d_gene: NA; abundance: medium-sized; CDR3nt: TGCAGCGTTGCCAGGGCGAATGGCTACACCTTC; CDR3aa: CSVARANGYTF
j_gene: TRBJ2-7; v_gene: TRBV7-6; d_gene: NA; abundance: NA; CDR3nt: TGTGCCAGCAGCGCGGGACAGCCCTACGAGCAGTACTTC; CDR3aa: CASSAGQPYEQYF
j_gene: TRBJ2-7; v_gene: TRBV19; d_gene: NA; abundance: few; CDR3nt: TGTGCCAGTAGAGACTCCTACGAGCAGTACTTC; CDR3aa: CASRDSYEQYF
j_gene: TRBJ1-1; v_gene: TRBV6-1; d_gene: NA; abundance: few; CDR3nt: TGTGCCAGCATTTCTAGGGTGGCGATGAACACTGAAGCTTTCTTT; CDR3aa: CASISRVAMNTEAFF
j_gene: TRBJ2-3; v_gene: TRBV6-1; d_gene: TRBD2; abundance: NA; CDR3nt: TGTGCCAGCAGTGAAGCGCGGATCCGGGGGGGCCGGGCAGATACGCAGTATTTT; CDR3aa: CASSEARIRGGRADTQYF
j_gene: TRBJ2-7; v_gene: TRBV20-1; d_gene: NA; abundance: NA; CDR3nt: TGCAGTGTGTTGGCCAGGAACTCCTACGAGCAGTACTTC; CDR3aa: CSVLARNSYEQYF
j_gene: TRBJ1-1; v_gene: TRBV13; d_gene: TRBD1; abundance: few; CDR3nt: TGTGCCAGCAGCTTACTCAGGGGGCAGGACACTGAAGCTTTCTTT; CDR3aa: CASSLLRGQDTEAFF
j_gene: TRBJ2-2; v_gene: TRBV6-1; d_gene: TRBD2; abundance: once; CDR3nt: TGTGCCAGCACCGGACTAGCGGGGGGGCAAGGCGGGGAGCTGTTTTTT; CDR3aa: CASTGLAGGQGGELFF
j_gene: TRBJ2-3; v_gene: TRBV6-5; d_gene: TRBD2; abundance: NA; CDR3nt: TGTGCCAGCACCCCTGAGGCGGGGGGGTTTTATACGCAGTATTTT; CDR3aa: CASTPEAGGFYTQYF
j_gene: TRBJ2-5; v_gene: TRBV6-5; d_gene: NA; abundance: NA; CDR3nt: TGTGCCAGCAGTTACTTCCCGGGGGAGACCCAGTACTTC; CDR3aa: CASSYFPGETQYF
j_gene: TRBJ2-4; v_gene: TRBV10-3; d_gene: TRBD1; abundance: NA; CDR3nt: TGTGCCATCAGTGAGTCGAGGACAGGGCGTCCCATCCTAGCCAAAAACATTCAGTACTTC; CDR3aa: CAISESRTGRPILAKNIQYF
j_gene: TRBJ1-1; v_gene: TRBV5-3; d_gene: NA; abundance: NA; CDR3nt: TGTGCCAGCAGCTCGACAGACCCGCGGGAAGCTTTCTTT; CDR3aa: CASSSTDPREAFF
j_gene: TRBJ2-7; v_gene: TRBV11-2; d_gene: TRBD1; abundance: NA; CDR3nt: TGTGCCAGCAGCCTGGGACAGCAGATCTACGAGCAGTACTTC; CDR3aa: CASSLGQQIYEQYF
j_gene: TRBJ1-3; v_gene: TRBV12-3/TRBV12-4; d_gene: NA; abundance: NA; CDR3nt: TGTGCCAGCAGTTTAGCCGGGACAACTGGAAACACCATATATTTT; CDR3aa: CASSLAGTTGNTIYF
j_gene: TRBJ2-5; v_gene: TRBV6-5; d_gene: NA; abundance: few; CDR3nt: TGTGCCAGCAGAGGACCTTTACAAGAGACCCAGTACTTC; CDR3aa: CASRGPLQETQYF
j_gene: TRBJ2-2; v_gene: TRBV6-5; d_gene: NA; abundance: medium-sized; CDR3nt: TGTGCCAGCGTCGGGGGCGGGGAGCTGTTTTTT; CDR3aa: CASVGGGELFF
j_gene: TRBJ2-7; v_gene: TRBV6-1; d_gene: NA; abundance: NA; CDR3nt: TGTGCCAGCAGAGGGACCTACGAGCAGTACTTC; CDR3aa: CASRGTYEQYF
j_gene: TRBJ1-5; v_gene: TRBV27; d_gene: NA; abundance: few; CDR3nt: TGTGCCAGCAGTTTAGGGGGGGGCACGGGTCAGCCCCAGCATTTT; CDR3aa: CASSLGGGTGQPQHF
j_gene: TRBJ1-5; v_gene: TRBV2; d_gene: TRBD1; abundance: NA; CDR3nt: TGTGCCAGCAGTGCAGGGGGCAGGAATCAGCCCCAGCATTTT; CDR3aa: CASSAGGRNQPQHF
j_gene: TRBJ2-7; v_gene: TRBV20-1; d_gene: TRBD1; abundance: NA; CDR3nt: TGCAGTGCTAGACCCGGACAGGGGGTCGTAGGGCAGTACTTC; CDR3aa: CSARPGQGVVGQYF
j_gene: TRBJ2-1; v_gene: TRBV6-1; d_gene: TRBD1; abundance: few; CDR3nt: TGTGCCAGCAGTGAAGCGAGGGTAGAGATTGGACAGGGGAGGTTCTTC; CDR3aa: CASSEARVEIGQGRFF
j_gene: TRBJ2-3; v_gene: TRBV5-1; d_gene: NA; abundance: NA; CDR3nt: TGCGCCAGCAGTCCGGATACATACCCTCGTCTCGTAGATACGCAGTATTTT; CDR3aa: CASSPDTYPRLVDTQYF
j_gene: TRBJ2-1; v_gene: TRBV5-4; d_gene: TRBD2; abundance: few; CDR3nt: TGTGCCAGCAGCTTGACGGGGGGGCGAGTATACAATGAGCAGTTCTTC; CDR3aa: CASSLTGGRVYNEQFF
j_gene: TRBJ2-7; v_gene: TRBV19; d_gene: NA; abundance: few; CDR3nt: TGTGCCAGTAGCCCGGCCACAGGCGAGCAGTACTTC; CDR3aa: CASSPATGEQYF
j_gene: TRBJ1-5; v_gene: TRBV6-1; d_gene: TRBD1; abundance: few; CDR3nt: TGTGCCAGCCACGGACAGGGCTATCAGCCCCAGCATTTT; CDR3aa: CASHGQGYQPQHF